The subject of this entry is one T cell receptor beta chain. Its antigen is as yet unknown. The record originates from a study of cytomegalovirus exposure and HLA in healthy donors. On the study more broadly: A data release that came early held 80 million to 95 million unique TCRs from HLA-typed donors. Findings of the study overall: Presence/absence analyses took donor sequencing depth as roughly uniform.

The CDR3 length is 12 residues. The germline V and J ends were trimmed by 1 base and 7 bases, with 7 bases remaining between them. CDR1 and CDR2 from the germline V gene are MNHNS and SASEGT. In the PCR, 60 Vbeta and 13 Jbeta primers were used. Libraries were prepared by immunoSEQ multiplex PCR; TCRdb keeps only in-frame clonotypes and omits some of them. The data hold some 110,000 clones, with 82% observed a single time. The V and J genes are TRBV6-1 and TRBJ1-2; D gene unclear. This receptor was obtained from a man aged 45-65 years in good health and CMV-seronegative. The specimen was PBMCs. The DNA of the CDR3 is TGTGCCAGCAGTGAAGTCTGGGCTGGCTACACCTTC. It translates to CASSEVWAGYTF.